The 21 T cell receptor beta chains given below trace back to one sample, sequenced in a study of CD8 T cells in ankylosing spondylitis. TCRdb reprocessed the 5' RACE reads via MiXCR and lists one record per CDR3 protein. The sample consists of approximately 260,000 distinct CDR3 sequences, about 20% of them appearing once. Material for sequencing was blood, either unsorted or a sorted T cell fraction (not recorded which). These receptors came from a male donor with ankylosing spondylitis or in good health (not recorded which).

This rearrangement joins TRBV20-1 to TRBJ2-3, with D possibly being TRBD1 (5 bases). In germline, CDR1 is DFQATT, CDR2 SNEGSKA (reference sequence). The CDR3 runs to 11 residues. Between the trimmed V and J ends, which lost 0 bases and 11 bases, there was a span of 9 bases. This CDR3 reads CSARESREQYF. In DNA form, the CDR3 reads TGCAGTGCTAGAGAATCCAGGGAGCAGTATTTT.

This clonotype was seen a few times. The J gene is TRBJ2-3, the V gene TRBV9, with D tentatively TRBD1 (5 bases). The CDR3 runs 16 residues. CDR1 and CDR2 (germline): SGDLS, YYNGEE. V dropped 4 bases and J dropped 1 base, with 16 bases sitting between them. CDR3 DNA: TGTGCCAGCAGCACCGAAGGGGTTCTTGGCACAGATACGCAGTATTTT. It encodes CASSTEGVLGTDTQYF.

The chain recombines TRBV7-9 with TRBJ1-1; D is unresolved. There are 16 residues in the CDR3. Germline CDR1 is SEHNR and CDR2 is FQNEAQ (reference sequence). V dropped 0 bases and J dropped 0 bases, with 11 bases sitting between them. Here the CDR3 reads CASSLAGSYMNTEAFF. CDR3 DNA sequence: TGTGCCAGCAGCTTAGCGGGCAGCTATATGAACACTGAAGCTTTCTTT.

This clonotype has ten or more counts. The V and J genes are TRBV4-1 and TRBJ1-1, with TRBD1 identical over 7 bases. V was clipped by 4 bases and J by 7 bases; unmatched bases: 12. The CDR3 is 15 residues long. Germline CDR1 is MGHRA and CDR2 is YSYEKL. The CDR3: CASSPDPRDRGEAFF. CDR3 coding DNA: TGCGCCAGCAGCCCGGACCCCCGGGACAGAGGTGAAGCTTTCTTT.

This clonotype was recorded a few times. The chain carries TRBV4-3 and TRBJ2-3; D unclear. Germline-derived CDR1 and CDR2 are LGHNA and YSLEER. Between the trimmed V and J ends, which lost 1 base and 6 bases, there was a span of 14 bases. The CDR3 runs to 15 residues. The CDR3 nucleotides read TGCGCCAGCAGCCAAGCCCGGCTCATCGCGGATACGCAGTATTTT. The encoded protein is CASSQARLIADTQYF.

The V and J genes are TRBV7-8 and TRBJ1-2; D is ambiguous. Looked up from germline, CDR1 is SGHVS and CDR2 is FQNEAQ. V dropped 5 bases and J dropped 3 bases, with 22 bases sitting between them. The CDR3 is made up of 17 amino acids. The CDR3 reads CASSPGREGGVYYGYTF. CDR3 nucleotide sequence: TGTGCCAGCAGCCCCGGGCGGGAGGGAGGAGTCTACTATGGCTACACCTTC.

This clonotype came up a few times. V usage is TRBV20-1 and J usage is TRBJ2-3; 7 bases fit TRBD2. The CDR3 contains 15 residues. Losses at the gene ends were 0 bases for V and 2 bases for J; bases not matched to a gene: 5. Germline values: CDR1 DFQATT, CDR2 SNEGSKA (reference sequence). The CDR3 region is CSARDLADPTDTQYF. The DNA for the CDR3 is TGCAGTGCTAGAGATCTAGCGGATCCCACAGATACGCAGTATTTT.

The chain uses TRBV20-1 and TRBJ1-1; D gene unclear. Germline CDR1 reads DFQATT; CDR2 reads SNEGSKA (reference sequence). Between the trimmed V and J ends, which lost 6 bases and 3 bases, there was a span of 5 bases. The CDR3 consists of 10 residues. The CDR3 protein is CSASDTEAFF. The CDR3 nucleotides are TGCAGTGCCAGCGACACTGAAGCTTTCTTT.

This clonotype showed up many times. V gene TRBV7-9 combines with J gene TRBJ2-3; D gene unclear. This CDR3 is built from 15 residues. Germline V gene lookup returns CDR1 SEHNR and CDR2 FQNEAQ (reference sequence). V lost 2 bases and J 4 bases, leaving 13 bases between the germline ends. The CDR3 DNA is TGTGCCAGCAGCTTATTGCATCCCTCAGCAGATACGCAGTATTTT. Protein sequence: CASSLLHPSADTQYF.

This clonotype showed up just a few times. This CDR3 is CASNRVNGYTF. CDR3 DNA: TGTGCCAGTAATCGGGTTAATGGCTACACCTTC. The chain recombines TRBV19 with TRBJ1-2; D not resolved. Per germline, CDR1 LNHDA and CDR2 SQIVND (reference sequence). The CDR3 consists of 11 residues. V shed 7 bases and J shed 6 bases, with 9 bases lying between them.

This chain connects TRBV5-1 to TRBJ2-7, with D possibly matching TRBD1 (6 bases). Germline values: CDR1 SGHRS, CDR2 YFSETQ. V dropped 5 bases and J dropped 5 bases, with 17 bases sitting between them. The CDR3 is 14 amino acids. The chain's CDR3 is CASRGLGATNEQYF. The CDR3 bases are TGCGCCAGCAGGGGTCTGGGGGCGACGAACGAGCAGTACTTC.

The sample holds a few counts of this clonotype. The chain employs TRBV4-1 and TRBJ2-7; D unclear. Trimming shortened V by 0 bases and J by 0 bases, and 15 bases separated the two germline ends. Germline-derived CDR1 and CDR2 are MGHRA and YSYEKL. The length of the CDR3 is 17 residues. The CDR3 here is CASSQEGRTDSSYEQYF. The CDR3 DNA follows: TGCGCCAGCAGCCAAGAAGGTAGGACGGATAGCTCCTACGAGCAGTACTTC.

V usage is TRBV5-1 and J usage is TRBJ1-2; D is possibly TRBD1 (5 bases). The CDR3 totals 13 residues. Germline assignment: CDR1 SGHRS and CDR2 YFSETQ. The germline V and J ends were trimmed by 4 bases and 7 bases, with 14 bases remaining between them. The CDR3 DNA sequence: TGCGCCAGCAGCCCCATCGGGGGTGGTGGCTACACCTTC. It yields the protein CASSPIGGGGYTF.

This clonotype was observed many times. The chain links TRBV4-2 to TRBJ2-2; no clear D. V lost 5 bases and J 7 bases, leaving 8 bases between the germline ends. The CDR3 covers 12 residues. Germline V gene data show CDR1 as LGHNA and CDR2 as YNFKEQ. CDR3 residues: CASSIMDGELFF. CDR3 DNA sequence: TGTGCCAGCAGCATAATGGACGGGGAGCTGTTTTTT.

This clonotype has ten or more counts. The V gene is TRBV6-1, the J gene TRBJ1-5, with 9 bases lining up with TRBD1. The CDR3 consists of 15 residues. J lost 5 bases, V lost 4 bases, and 6 bases had no gene match. CDR1 and CDR2 (germline): MNHNS, SASEGT. The CDR3 DNA reads as TGTGCCAGCAGTGGAAGCGGGACAGGGTATCAGCCCCAGCATTTT. Encoded protein: CASSGSGTGYQPQHF.

V gene TRBV19 combines with J gene TRBJ2-4; TRBD1 is a possible D gene (5 bases). V lost 2 bases to trimming and J lost 3 bases, with 14 bases between them. This CDR3 has 16 residues. Germline values: CDR1 LNHDA, CDR2 SQIVND (reference sequence). CDR3 in amino acids: CASSILDRASKNIQYF. The DNA for the CDR3 is TGTGCCAGTAGTATATTAGACAGAGCGAGCAAAAACATTCAGTACTTC.

This clonotype showed up just a few times. This chain joins TRBV2 and TRBJ2-7; D not resolved. V lost 0 bases to trimming and J lost 1 base, with 7 bases between them. Germline assignment: CDR1 SNHLY and CDR2 FYNNEI. The CDR3 length is 14 residues. CDR3 sequence (DNA): TGTGCCAGCAGTGAAGCGTCAGGATCCTACGAGCAGTACTTC. As protein: CASSEASGSYEQYF.

This clonotype was seen a few times. The J gene is TRBJ2-2, the V gene TRBV11-2, with TRBD1 identical over 7 bases. Germline loops: CDR1 SGHAT, CDR2 FQNNGV. This CDR3 has 16 amino acids. Trimming at V came to 1 base and at J to 4 bases, leaving 6 bases not matched to a gene. The CDR3 DNA follows: TGTGCCAGCAGCTTAGCACAGGGGCACGGCACCGGGGAGCTGTTTTTT. Translating it yields CASSLAQGHGTGELFF. The full variable domain, rest sourced from reference TRBV11-2 and TRBJ2-2, is EAGVAQSPRYKIIEKRQSVAFWCNPISGHATLYWYQQILGQGPKLLIQFQNNGVVDDSQLPKDRFSAERLKGVDSTLKIQPAKLEDSAVYLCASSLAQGHGTGELFFGEGSRLTVL.

This chain connects TRBV4-1 to TRBJ1-1, with D perhaps TRBD1 (5 bases). The CDR3 is 14 residues long. V was shortened by 4 bases and J by 2 bases, with 11 bases between the two germline ends. Germline CDR1 MGHRA, CDR2 YSYEKL. The CDR3 DNA reads TGCGCCAGCAGCCCAAGGGACCTCAACACTGAAGCTTTCTTT. Translating gives CASSPRDLNTEAFF.

This clonotype was picked up a small number of times. The chain has TRBV6-5 and TRBJ1-2; 7 bases map to TRBD1. The length of the CDR3 is 14 residues. Germline CDR1 and CDR2: MNHEY and SVGAGI. V shed 0 bases and J 4 bases; nucleotides not matched to a gene: 2. The DNA for the CDR3 is TGTGCCAGCAGTTACTCCGGGACAGCCTATGGCTACACCTTC. Translating it yields CASSYSGTAYGYTF.

The table lists this clonotype with a few counts. The gene calls are TRBV9 and TRBJ2-2; TRBD1 agrees at 8 bases. From germline, CDR1 is SGDLS and CDR2 YYNGEE. The V gene end was trimmed by 0 bases and the J gene end by 1 base; junction bases not matched to a gene: 2. This CDR3 is built from 16 residues. For the CDR3, the DNA is TGTGCCAGCAGCGTAGGCGGGACAGGGAACACCGGGGAGCTGTTTTTT. Translated: CASSVGGTGNTGELFF. Looking up the rest from reference TRBV9 and TRBJ2-2 gives the full variable domain: DSGVTQTPKHLITATGQRVTLRCSPRSGDLSVYWYQQSLDQGLQFLIQYYNGEERAKGNILERFSAQQFPDLHSELNLSSLELGDSALYFCASSVGGTGNTGELFFGEGSRLTVL.